Listed below are T cell receptor beta chains from one sample, sequenced in a study of TIL therapy for anti-PD-1-resistant metastatic lung cancer. Libraries were prepared by immunoSEQ multiplex PCR; TCRdb keeps only in-frame clonotypes and omits some of them. The data show about 95,000 clones, about 71% seen once. Material: tumor tissue, obtained at baseline. These receptors all stem from a person aged 25-85 years with non-small cell lung cancer. The conserved cysteine and the conserved F or W are not part of the CDR3 here.

cdr3_length	j_call	v_call	cdr3_aa
13	TRBJ1-6	TRBV7-2	ASSPRDVGNSPLH
12	TRBJ1-5	TRBV4-3	ASSPRANRGPQH
14	TRBJ2-1	TRBV11-2	ASSLDPGRAHNEQF
14	TRBJ1-5	TRBV18	ASSPGTGRVDQPQH
15	TRBJ1-1	TRBV27	ASSFRQAGFMNTEAF
14	TRBJ2-5	TRBV6-5	ASSYVETGGGQTQY
14	TRBJ2-5	TRBV4-1	ASSQDKWTGRETQY
11	TRBJ2-7	TRBV6-5	ASSYRRSYEQY
12	TRBJ2-7	TRBV5-1	ASSRDRGPDEQY
14	TRBJ1-6	TRBV4-3	ASSQDPTGNNSPLH
16	TRBJ1-6	TRBV4-2	ASSQDGGGGTYNSPLH
13	TRBJ1-6	TRBV6-5	ASTPGGGYNSPLH
14	TRBJ2-7	TRBV6-2/TRBV6-3	ASSLRDRGPSYEQY
12	TRBJ1-5	TRBV28	ASSTGQGNQPQH
13	TRBJ1-4	TRBV5-1	ASSLAGTGDEKLF
13	TRBJ2-7	TRBV5-1	ASGAGGVALNEQY
11	TRBJ2-2	TRBV30	AWSVRDTGELF
15	TRBJ2-2	TRBV27	ASSFRRPAPGTGELF
11	TRBJ2-1	TRBV7-9	ASSLYTDREQF
14	TRBJ1-6	TRBV7-9	ASSYMTGSYNSPLH
10	TRBJ2-1	TRBV24-1	ATSVGLGEQF
13	TRBJ2-4	TRBV7-2	ASSLAETLKNIQY
14	TRBJ2-2	TRBV7-3	ASSVWTSGGTGELF
9	TRBJ2-5	TRBV6-6	ASKARETQY
10	TRBJ2-3	TRBV19	ASSLSTDTQY
13	TRBJ2-1	TRBV5-1	ASSLEGRRDNEQF
13	TRBJ2-5	TRBV11-2	ASSLLASGLGTQY
11	TRBJ2-3	TRBV4-3	ASSQRTEDTQY
13	TRBJ2-7	TRBV4-1	ASSPPGQGRGEQY
11	TRBJ2-1	TRBV6-5	ASSSGSYNEQF
13	TRBJ2-6	TRBV7-2	ASSFGSSGANVLT